These 5 T cell receptor beta chains were all obtained from the same sample, sequenced in a study of blood T cell repertoires in COVID-19. The data were produced by immunoSEQ multiplex PCR, yet TCRdb's version contains in-frame clones alone and is incomplete. The sample has tens of thousands of clones, about 84% seen once. The sequenced sample consisted of peripheral blood. The receptors originated from a woman aged 80 or older with acute or convalescent COVID-19.

This sequence joins TRBV19 and TRBJ2-1; possibly TRBD2 for D (5 bases). Germline lookup yields CDR1 LNHDA and CDR2 SQIVND (reference sequence). V was clipped by 3 bases and J by 5 bases, with 14 bases between them. The length of the CDR3 is 15 residues. The CDR3 region has the DNA TGTGCCAGTAGTATCTCCGGGGATGAGAACAATGAGCAGTTCTTC. It is translated as CASSISGDENNEQFF.

This clone appeared once. The chain links TRBV2 to TRBJ1-2; 8 bases fit TRBD1. Germline V gene sequence: CDR1 SNHLY, CDR2 FYNNEI. The CDR3 sequence is 14 residues long. J gave up 8 bases and V 2 bases, and 7 bases lay outside the gene matches. The CDR3 sequence is CASSERQGARGYTF. As DNA, the CDR3 is TGTGCCAGCAGTGAAAGGCAGGGGGCTAGAGGCTACACCTTC.

This chain uses TRBV7-3 with TRBJ2-5, with 7 bases identical to TRBD2. This CDR3 spans 13 amino acids. The ends lost 5 bases at V and 2 bases at J; junction bases unmatched: 2. CDR1 SGHTA and CDR2 FQGTGA come from the germline V gene. DNA of the CDR3: TGTGCCAGCAGCCGGGGACTACAAGAGACCCAGTACTTC. Protein product: CASSRGLQETQYF.

The J gene is TRBJ2-5, the V gene TRBV2; no reliable D call. The CDR3 loop spans 14 amino acids. V lost 3 bases and J 1 base, leaving 9 bases between the germline ends. Germline-derived CDR1 and CDR2 are SNHLY and FYNNEI. The CDR3 spells CASSERRFQETQYF. CDR3 coding DNA: TGTGCCAGCAGTGAGCGGCGATTCCAAGAGACCCAGTACTTC.

The V call is TRBV18, the J call TRBJ1-2, with no clear D. The CDR3 covers 12 residues. With 1 base removed from V and 11 bases from J, the gap between germline ends came to 11 bases. Germline CDR1 is KGHSH and CDR2 is LQKENI. CDR3 loop: CASSPLVDSYTF. DNA for the CDR3: TGTGCCAGCTCACCACTAGTGGACTCGTACACCTTC.